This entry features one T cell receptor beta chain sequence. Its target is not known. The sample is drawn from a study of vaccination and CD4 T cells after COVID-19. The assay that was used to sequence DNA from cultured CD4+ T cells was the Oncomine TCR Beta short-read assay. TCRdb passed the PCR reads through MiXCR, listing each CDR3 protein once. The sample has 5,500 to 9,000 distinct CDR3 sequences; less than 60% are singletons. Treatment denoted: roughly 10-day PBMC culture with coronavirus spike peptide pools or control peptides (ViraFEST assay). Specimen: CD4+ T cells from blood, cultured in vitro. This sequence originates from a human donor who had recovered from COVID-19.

The chain's CDR3 is CASSPGGGTEAFF. Written as DNA, the CDR3 is TGTGCCAGCAGCCCGGGGGGGGGCACTGAAGCTTTCTTT. V gene TRBV7-2 combines with J gene TRBJ1-1; D may be TRBD1 (5 bases). Germline V gene sequence: CDR1 SGHTA, CDR2 FQGNSA. The CDR3 totals 13 residues. Trimming took 5 bases from V and 4 from J, leaving 11 bases between them.